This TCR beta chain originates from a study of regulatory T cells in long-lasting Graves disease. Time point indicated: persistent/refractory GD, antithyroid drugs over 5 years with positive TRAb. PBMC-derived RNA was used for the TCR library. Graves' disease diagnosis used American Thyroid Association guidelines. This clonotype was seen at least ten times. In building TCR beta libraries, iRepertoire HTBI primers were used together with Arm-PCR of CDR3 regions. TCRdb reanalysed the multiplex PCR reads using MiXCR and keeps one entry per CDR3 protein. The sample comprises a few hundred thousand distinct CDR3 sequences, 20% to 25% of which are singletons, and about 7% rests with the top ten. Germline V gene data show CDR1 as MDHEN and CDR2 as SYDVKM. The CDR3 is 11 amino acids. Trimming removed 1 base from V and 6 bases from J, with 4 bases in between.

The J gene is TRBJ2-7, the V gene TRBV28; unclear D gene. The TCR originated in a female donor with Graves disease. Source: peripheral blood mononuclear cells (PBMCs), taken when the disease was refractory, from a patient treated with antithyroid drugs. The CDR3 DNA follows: TGTGCCAGCAGTTTATCTCTCGAGCAGTACTTC. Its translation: CASSLSLEQYF.